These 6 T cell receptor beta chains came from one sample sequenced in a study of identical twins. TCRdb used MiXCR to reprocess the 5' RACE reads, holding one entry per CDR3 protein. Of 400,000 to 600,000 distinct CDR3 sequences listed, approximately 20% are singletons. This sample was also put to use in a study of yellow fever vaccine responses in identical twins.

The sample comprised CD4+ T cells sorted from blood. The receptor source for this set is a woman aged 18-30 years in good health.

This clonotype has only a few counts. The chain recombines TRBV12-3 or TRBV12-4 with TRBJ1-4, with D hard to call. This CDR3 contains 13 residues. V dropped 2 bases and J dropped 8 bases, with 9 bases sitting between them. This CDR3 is CASSLIVREKLFF. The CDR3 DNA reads TGTGCCAGCAGTTTAATAGTAAGGGAAAAACTGTTTTTT.

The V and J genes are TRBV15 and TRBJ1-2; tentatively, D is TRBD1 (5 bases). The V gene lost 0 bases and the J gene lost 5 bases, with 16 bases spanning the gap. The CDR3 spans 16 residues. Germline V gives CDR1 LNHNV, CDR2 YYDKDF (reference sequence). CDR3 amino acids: CATSRDRGLQAYGYTF. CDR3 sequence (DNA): TGTGCCACCAGCAGAGATAGGGGACTCCAAGCTTATGGCTACACCTTC.

The CDR3: CASSLSGVQGEQFF. CDR3 nucleotides: TGTGCCAGCAGTTTGTCGGGGGTTCAGGGTGAGCAGTTCTTC. The chain has TRBV6-5 and TRBJ2-1, with D possibly TRBD2 on 6 matching bases. Trimming left V 4 bases short and J 9 bases short, with 16 bases between. The CDR3 has 14 residues. Germline-derived CDR1 and CDR2 are MNHEY and SVGAGI.

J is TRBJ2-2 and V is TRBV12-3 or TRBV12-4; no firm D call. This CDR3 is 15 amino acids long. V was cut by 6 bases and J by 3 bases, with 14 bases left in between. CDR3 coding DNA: TGTGCCAGCAGGGCCCCGGAATTTCACACCGGGGAGCTGTTTTTT. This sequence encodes CASRAPEFHTGELFF.

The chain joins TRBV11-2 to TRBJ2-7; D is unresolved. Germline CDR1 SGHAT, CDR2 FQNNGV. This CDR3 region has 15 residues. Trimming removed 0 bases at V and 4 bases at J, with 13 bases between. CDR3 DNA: TGTGCCAGCAGCTTAGATCTACAGAACGAATACGAGCAGTACTTC. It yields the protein CASSLDLQNEYEQYF.

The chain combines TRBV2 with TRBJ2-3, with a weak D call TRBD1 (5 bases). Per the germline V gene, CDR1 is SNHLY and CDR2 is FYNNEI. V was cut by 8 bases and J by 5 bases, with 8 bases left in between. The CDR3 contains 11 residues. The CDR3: CASATGDTQYF. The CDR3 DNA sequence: TGTGCCAGCGCCACAGGAGATACGCAGTATTTT.